The 9 T cell receptor beta chains below all came from one sample that was sequenced in a study of shared clonotypes between healthy human individuals (dated by TCRdb to the early 2020s). The library was generated by the immunoSEQ multiplex PCR assay. TCRdb stores this immuneACCESS table with in-frame sequences only. Part of the clones is absent; in the studies checked, under half of the shortfall reflects unresolved V genes, and no reason is known for the rest. Recorded for this sample are over a million clones; roughly 96% of them occurred a single time. In total, the top ten clones hold roughly 1.2% of the sample. Input material: naive CD4+ T cells sorted from blood. The cell subset or site tag for this specimen amounts to: CD45RA+ positively selected. The receptor set was obtained from a man aged 25-45 years in good health.

The rearrangement joins TRBV5-6 to TRBJ2-1, with 11 positions matching TRBD2. The CDR3 spans 14 residues. After removal of 5 bases from V and 7 bases from J, the junction contained 5 bases not matched to a gene. Germline values: CDR1 SGHDT, CDR2 YYEEEE. CDR3 loop: CASRLAGGPNEQFF. The CDR3 nucleotides are TGTGCCAGCAGATTAGCGGGAGGGCCAAATGAGCAGTTCTTC.

The CDR3 spells CAWSVSRTSGTTDTQYF. The CDR3 region has the DNA TGTGCCTGGAGTGTATCCCGAACTAGCGGCACCACAGATACGCAGTATTTT. The chain combines TRBV30 with TRBJ2-3; 8 bases map to TRBD2. The CDR3 runs to 17 residues. Trimming took 0 bases from V and 2 from J; bases not matched to a gene: 10. CDR1 GTSNPN and CDR2 SVGIG come from the germline V gene (reference sequence).

To note about this clone: The same CDR3 arises from other DNA sequences in this sample as well. The genes are TRBV18 and TRBJ1-3; D is undetermined. CDR1 KGHSH and CDR2 LQKENI come from the germline V gene. This CDR3 has 15 amino acids. Trimming took off 3 bases at V and 0 bases at J, with 9 bases between the two ends. The CDR3 DNA reads TGTGCCAGCTCACCTCCCGGCAACTCTGGAAACACCATATATTTT. Amino acids: CASSPPGNSGNTIYF. The full variable domain, completed using reference TRBV18 and TRBJ1-3, is NAGVMQNPRHLVRRRGQEARLRCSPMKGHSHVYWYRQLPEEGLKFMVYLQKENIIDESGMPKERFSAEFPKEGPSILRIQQVVRGDSAAYFCASSPPGNSGNTIYFGEGSWLTVV.

The chain joins TRBV2 to TRBJ1-1; 9 bases map to TRBD1. There are 16 residues in the CDR3. The junction had 18 bases not matched to a gene; V was cut back by 10 bases and J by 6 bases. Germline-derived CDR1 and CDR2 are SNHLY and FYNNEI. For the CDR3, the DNA is TGTGCCACTAGCGGAACAGGGGGCGCGATGGGGGCTGAAGCTTTCTTT. Translation: CATSGTGGAMGAEAFF. The entire variable domain, with the rest obtained from reference TRBV2 and TRBJ1-1, is as follows: EPEVTQTPSHQVTQMGQEVILRCVPISNHLYFYWYRQILGQKVEFLVSFYNNEISEKSEIFDDQFSVERPDGSNFTLKIRSTKLEDSAMYFCATSGTGGAMGAEAFFGQGTRLTVV.

Concerning this clone: This CDR3 is also generated by other DNA sequences in the sample. CDR3 in DNA: TGTGCCAGCAGTGAGATCGGGGAGCTGTTTTTT. This codes for CASSEIGELFF. V usage is TRBV25-1 and J usage is TRBJ2-2, with D hard to call. V lost 3 bases, J lost 7 bases, and 3 bases lay in between. This CDR3 comprises 11 residues. Germline lookup yields CDR1 MGHDK and CDR2 SYGVNS.

The chain carries TRBV28 and TRBJ2-7, with 8 bases lining up with TRBD2. In germline, CDR1 is MDHEN, CDR2 SYDVKM. The CDR3 totals 14 residues. V gave up 6 bases and J gave up 0 bases; unmatched junction bases: 4. The chain's CDR3 is CASRMSGSSYEQYF. The CDR3 region has the DNA TGTGCCAGCAGAATGAGCGGGAGCTCCTACGAGCAGTACTTC.

The count of this clone is one. At one boundary the junction diverges from the germline segment, which might be a read error. The chain employs TRBV7-7 and TRBJ2-2; TRBD2 agrees at 11 bases. Germline CDR1 SSHAT, CDR2 FNYEAQ (reference sequence). This CDR3 has 18 residues. The CDR3 reads CASSNRLAGPLGTGELFF. The CDR3 nucleotides are TGTGCTAGCAGCAACAGACTAGCGGGGCCCCTGGGGACCGGGGAGCTGTTTTTT.

The chain uses TRBV28 and TRBJ2-2; 7 bases match TRBD1. With 6 bases clipped from V and 1 base from J, the junction kept 5 bases outside the gene matches. This CDR3 has 15 amino acids. Germline loops: CDR1 MDHEN, CDR2 SYDVKM. The CDR3 loop reads CASSRTGGNTGELFF. The CDR3, as DNA: TGTGCCAGCAGCCGGACAGGCGGGAACACCGGGGAGCTGTTTTTT. Complete variable domain (other parts from reference TRBV28 and TRBJ2-2): DVKVTQSSRYLVKRTGEKVFLECVQDMDHENMFWYRQDPGLGLRLIYFSYDVKMKEKGDIPEGYSVSREKKERFSLILESASTNQTSMYLCASSRTGGNTGELFFGEGSRLTVL.

Comment on this clone: Different DNA sequences within this sample yield the same CDR3. The V and J genes are TRBV5-1 and TRBJ2-3, with D perhaps TRBD2 (5 bases). The CDR3 has 15 amino acids. The V end was cut by 0 bases, the J end by 2 bases, with 10 bases between. Germline V gene sequence: CDR1 SGHRS, CDR2 YFSETQ. CDR3 DNA sequence: TGCGCCAGCAGCTTGGACCCGGGGTCCACAGATACGCAGTATTTT. This translates into CASSLDPGSTDTQYF.